This T cell receptor (beta chain) came from a study of cytomegalovirus exposure and HLA in healthy donors. While the first cohort had 500 to 700 subjects, the donors belonged to the separate validation cohort of over a hundred subjects. Findings and limits, study-wide: Most TCR sequences were rare, but some public TCRs occurred in many donors. Confirmation was obtained in vitro that a few CMV-associated chains are specific for CMV antigens. Reportedly, cytomegalovirus status was diagnosed with high sensitivity and specificity.

Using immunoSEQ multiplex PCR, the repertoire was profiled, and TCRdb retains in-frame clones only, with some absent. Among tens of thousands of clones listed, 94% were seen once. Points on this clone: The antigen is not known.

Sequencing was done on a sample of PBMCs. This clonotype originated in a woman aged 18-35 years in good health and CMV-seropositive.

CDR3 protein: CASSLAGGLGGETQYF. DNA of the CDR3: TGTGCCAGCAGCCTCGCCGGGGGGCTCGGTGGAGAGACCCAGTACTTC. The V and J genes are TRBV9 and TRBJ2-5; TRBD2 might be the D (7 bases). There are 16 residues in the CDR3. Germline CDR1 SGDLS, CDR2 YYNGEE. V dropped 4 bases and J dropped 4 bases, with 20 bases sitting between them.